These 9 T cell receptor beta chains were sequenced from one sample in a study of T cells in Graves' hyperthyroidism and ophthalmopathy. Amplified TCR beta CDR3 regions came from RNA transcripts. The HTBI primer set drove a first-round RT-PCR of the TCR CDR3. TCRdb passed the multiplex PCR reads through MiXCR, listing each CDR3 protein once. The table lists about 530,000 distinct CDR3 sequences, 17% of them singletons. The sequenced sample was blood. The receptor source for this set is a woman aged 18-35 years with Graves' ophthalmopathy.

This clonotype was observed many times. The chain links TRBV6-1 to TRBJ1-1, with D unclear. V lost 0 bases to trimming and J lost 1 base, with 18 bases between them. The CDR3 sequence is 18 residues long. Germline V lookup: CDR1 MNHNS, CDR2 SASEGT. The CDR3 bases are TGTGCCAGCAGTGAAGCTTTGGGCAGTGGGTTCCAGAACACTGAAGCTTTCTTT. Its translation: CASSEALGSGFQNTEAFF.

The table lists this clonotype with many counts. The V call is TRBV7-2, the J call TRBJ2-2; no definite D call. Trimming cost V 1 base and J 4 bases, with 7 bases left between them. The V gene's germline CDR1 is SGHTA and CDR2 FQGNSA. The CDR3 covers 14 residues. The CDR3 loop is CASSLEDGTGELFF. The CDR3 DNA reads TGTGCCAGCAGCTTAGAGGATGGCACCGGGGAGCTGTTTTTT. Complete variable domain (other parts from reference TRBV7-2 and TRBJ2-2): GAGVSQSPSNKVTEKGKDVELRCDPISGHTALYWYRQSLGQGLEFLIYFQGNSAPDKSGLPSDRFSAERTGGSVSTLTIQRTQQEDSAVYLCASSLEDGTGELFFGEGSRLTVL.

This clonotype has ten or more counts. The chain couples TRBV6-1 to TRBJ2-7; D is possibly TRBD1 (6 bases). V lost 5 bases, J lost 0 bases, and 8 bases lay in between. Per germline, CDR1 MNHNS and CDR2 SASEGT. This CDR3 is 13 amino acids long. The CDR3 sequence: CASSRGSSYEQYF. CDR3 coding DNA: TGTGCCAGCAGTAGGGGGAGCTCCTACGAGCAGTACTTC.

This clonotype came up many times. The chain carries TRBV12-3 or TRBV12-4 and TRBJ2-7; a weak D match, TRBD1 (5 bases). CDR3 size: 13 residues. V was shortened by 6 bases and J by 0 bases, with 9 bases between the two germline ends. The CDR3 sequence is CASRKDTSYEQYF. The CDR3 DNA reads TGTGCCAGCAGGAAGGACACCTCCTACGAGCAGTACTTC.

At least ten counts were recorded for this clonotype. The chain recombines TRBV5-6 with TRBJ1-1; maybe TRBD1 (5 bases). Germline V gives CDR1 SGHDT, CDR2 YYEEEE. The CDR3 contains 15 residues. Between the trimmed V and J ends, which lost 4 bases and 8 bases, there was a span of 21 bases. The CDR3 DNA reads TGTGCCAGCAGCCCCCTGGGGCAGGGAGGGATCGAAGCTTTCTTT. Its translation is CASSPLGQGGIEAFF.

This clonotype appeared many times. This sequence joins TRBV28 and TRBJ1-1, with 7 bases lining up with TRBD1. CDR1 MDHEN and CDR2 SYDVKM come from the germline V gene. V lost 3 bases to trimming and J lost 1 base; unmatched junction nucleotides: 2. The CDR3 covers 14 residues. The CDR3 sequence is CASSFWDRNTEAFF. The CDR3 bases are TGTGCCAGCAGTTTCTGGGACAGGAACACTGAAGCTTTCTTT.

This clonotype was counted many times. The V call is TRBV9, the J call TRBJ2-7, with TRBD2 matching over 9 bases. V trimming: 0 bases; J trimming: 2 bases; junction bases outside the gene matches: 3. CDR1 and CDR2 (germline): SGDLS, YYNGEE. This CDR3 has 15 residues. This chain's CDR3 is CASSVEVAGAYEQYF. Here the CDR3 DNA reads TGTGCCAGCAGCGTAGAGGTAGCGGGAGCCTACGAGCAGTACTTC.

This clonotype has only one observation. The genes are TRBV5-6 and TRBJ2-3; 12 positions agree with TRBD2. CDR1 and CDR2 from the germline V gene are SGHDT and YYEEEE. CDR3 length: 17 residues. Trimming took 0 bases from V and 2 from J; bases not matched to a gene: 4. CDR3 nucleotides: TGTGCCAGCAGCTTGGGGCTAGCGGGAGGGGTCACAGATACGCAGTATTTT. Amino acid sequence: CASSLGLAGGVTDTQYF.

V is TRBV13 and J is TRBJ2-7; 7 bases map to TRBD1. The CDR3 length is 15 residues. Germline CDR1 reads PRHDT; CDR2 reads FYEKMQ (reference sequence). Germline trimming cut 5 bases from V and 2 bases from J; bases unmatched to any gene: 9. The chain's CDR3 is CASSAKTGLPYEQYF. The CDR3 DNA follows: TGTGCCAGCAGCGCAAAGACAGGGCTCCCCTACGAGCAGTACTTC.